This TCR beta chain was sequenced during a study of blood T cell repertoires in COVID-19. Sequencing was performed with immunoSEQ multiplex PCR; in TCRdb, only in-frame clones are kept and a portion is missing. The data contain about 310,000 clones, around 90% of them singletons. The CDR3 consists of 15 residues. Looked up from germline, CDR1 is MDHEN and CDR2 is SYDVKM. The trim removed 5 bases at V and 7 bases at J, leaving 8 bases unmatched. This receptor was taken from a man between 60 and 75 years old who had recovered from COVID-19. V is TRBV28 and J is TRBJ1-5; 10 nucleotides line up with TRBD1. Sequenced input: PBMCs or T cells enriched from blood (not recorded which). DNA for the CDR3: TGTGCCAGCAGTCCCGGGACAGGGGCTCAGCAGCCCCAGCATTTT. This sequence encodes CASSPGTGAQQPQHF. The whole variable domain, filled in from reference TRBV28 and TRBJ1-5, reads DVKVTQSSRYLVKRTGEKVFLECVQDMDHENMFWYRQDPGLGLRLIYFSYDVKMKEKGDIPEGYSVSREKKERFSLILESASTNQTSMYLCASSPGTGAQQPQHFGDGTRLSIL.